Shown below are 21 T cell receptor beta chains from a single sample sequenced in a study of cytomegalovirus exposure and HLA in healthy donors. PCR was performed using 60 Vbeta and 13 Jbeta primers. TCRdb's table, derived via immunoSEQ multiplex PCR, lists solely in-frame clones and lacks some. Of 90,000 to 130,000 clones in the sample, roughly 78% are singletons; the top ten hold 1% to 1.5%. Material: PBMCs. The source is a woman aged 25-40 years in good health and CMV-seronegative.

This chain connects TRBV5-4 to TRBJ2-1, with 8 bases identical to TRBD2. The CDR3 contains 15 residues. Germline CDR1 and CDR2: SGHNT and YYREEE (reference sequence). The V segment lost 2 bases and the J segment 2 bases; nucleotides outside the gene matches: 3. CDR3 in DNA: TGTGCCAGCAGCTTTGGAGCGGGAGCCTACAATGAGCAGTTCTTC. This encodes CASSFGAGAYNEQFF. The variable domain in full, completed from reference TRBV5-4 and TRBJ2-1, reads ETGVTQSPTHLIKTRGQQVTLRCSSQSGHNTVSWYQQALGQGPQFIFQYYREEENGRGNFPPRFSGLQFPNYSSELNVNALELDDSALYLCASSFGAGAYNEQFFGPGTRLTVL.

The chain is built from TRBV6-1 and TRBJ2-7; D gene ambiguous. In germline, CDR1 is MNHNS, CDR2 SASEGT. V dropped 3 bases and J dropped 2 bases, with 14 bases sitting between them. The CDR3 covers 15 residues. The CDR3 DNA reads TGTGCCAGCAGTGAGGGCTACCCCGACACCTACGAGCAGTACTTC. Translating gives CASSEGYPDTYEQYF.

The V gene is TRBV15, the J gene TRBJ2-1, with a tentative D call TRBD1 (6 bases). The CDR3 covers 16 residues. Germline loops: CDR1 LNHNV, CDR2 YYDKDF (reference sequence). Trimming pared 0 bases from V and 6 bases from J, leaving 15 bases between. CDR3 residues: CATSRDVQGTGNEQFF. The CDR3 nucleotides are TGTGCCACCAGCAGAGATGTGCAGGGGACGGGCAATGAGCAGTTCTTC.

This CDR3 reads CASSLEGRDQPQHF. Here the CDR3 DNA reads TGTGCCAGCAGCTTGGAAGGGCGGGATCAGCCCCAGCATTTT. This chain links TRBV5-4 with TRBJ1-5, with no clear D. Germline loops: CDR1 SGHNT, CDR2 YYREEE (reference sequence). The CDR3 spans 14 residues. V dropped 0 bases and J dropped 5 bases, with 9 bases sitting between them.

The chain links TRBV7-2 to TRBJ1-1; D gene ambiguous. V lost 5 bases and J lost 1, with 14 bases in between. The germline CDR1 and CDR2 sequences are SGHTA and FQGNSA. This CDR3 comprises 15 residues. The CDR3 loop is CASSRDGGGNTEAFF. CDR3 in DNA: TGTGCCAGCAGCCGTGATGGAGGAGGGAACACTGAAGCTTTCTTT.

The chain combines TRBV27 with TRBJ2-7; TRBD1 might be the D (5 bases). The CDR3 covers 13 residues. The V and J ends lost 5 bases and 0 bases respectively, with 8 bases between them. CDR1 MNHEY and CDR2 SMNVEV come from the germline V gene (reference sequence). CDR3 sequence: CASSIDSSYEQYF. The CDR3 bases are TGTGCCAGCAGTATCGACAGCTCCTACGAGCAGTACTTC.

This chain connects TRBV6-1 to TRBJ1-5, with D possibly matching TRBD1 (5 bases). Per germline, CDR1 MNHNS and CDR2 SASEGT. V was clipped by 2 bases and J by 4 bases, with 15 bases between them. The CDR3 contains 16 residues. For the CDR3, the DNA is TGTGCCAGCAGTGAACATCTCAACAGGCATAATCAGCCCCAGCATTTT. Translation: CASSEHLNRHNQPQHF.

The chain is built from TRBV7-2 and TRBJ1-5, with D possibly matching TRBD1 (6 bases). V dropped 1 base and J dropped 2 bases, with 12 bases sitting between them. Germline V gives CDR1 SGHTA, CDR2 FQGNSA. This CDR3 region has 16 residues. DNA for the CDR3: TGTGCCAGCAGCTTAGAAGCTGGGGGCCGCAATCAGCCCCAGCATTTT. Its translation is CASSLEAGGRNQPQHF. Based on the CDR3 plus reference TRBV7-2 and TRBJ1-5, the full variable domain is GAGVSQSPSNKVTEKGKDVELRCDPISGHTALYWYRQSLGQGLEFLIYFQGNSAPDKSGLPSDRFSAERTGGSVSTLTIQRTQQEDSAVYLCASSLEAGGRNQPQHFGDGTRLSIL.

The J gene is TRBJ1-1, the V gene TRBV4-3; D possibly corresponds to TRBD1 (6 bases). Trimming removed 0 bases at V and 0 bases at J, with 14 bases between. This CDR3 is 17 amino acids long. CDR1 is LGHNA and CDR2 is YSLEER in the germline V gene. The CDR3 loop reads CASSQDGGPTLNTEAFF. The CDR3 nucleotides are TGCGCCAGCAGCCAAGATGGGGGCCCGACTTTGAACACTGAAGCTTTCTTT.

This clone was found once. This chain connects TRBV4-2 to TRBJ1-5; 9 nucleotides agree with TRBD1. The CDR3 contains 18 residues. Germline CDR1 reads LGHNA; CDR2 reads YNFKEQ. V lost 0 bases and J lost 2; bases outside the gene matches: 8. This CDR3 reads CASSQDVQGARGNQPQHF. CDR3 DNA: TGTGCCAGCAGCCAAGATGTACAGGGGGCGCGGGGCAATCAGCCCCAGCATTTT.

The chain combines TRBV27 with TRBJ1-2; TRBD1 matches at 7 bases. V was clipped by 8 bases and J by 5 bases; unmatched bases: 8. From germline, CDR1 is MNHEY and CDR2 SMNVEV (reference sequence). The CDR3 is 13 residues long. The CDR3, as DNA: TGTGCCAGCTGGCGACAGGGCCTATATGGCTACACCTTC. It yields the protein CASWRQGLYGYTF.

V usage is TRBV11-2 and J usage is TRBJ2-1, with TRBD2 matching over 11 bases. The V and J ends lost 4 bases and 7 bases, in that order; junction bases with no gene match: 6. CDR3 length equals 15 residues. In germline, CDR1 is SGHAT, CDR2 FQNNGV. The CDR3 protein is CASSSTSGSGNEQFF. The CDR3 nucleotides are TGTGCCAGCAGCTCCACTAGCGGGAGTGGGAATGAGCAGTTCTTC.

The rearrangement uses TRBV5-8 and TRBJ2-7; possibly TRBD1 for D (6 bases). The length of the CDR3 is 17 residues. V was pared by 4 bases and J by 4 bases, with 24 bases between. The germline V gene encodes CDR1 SGHTS and CDR2 YDEGEE. The CDR3 spells CASSPRFGQGRGYEQYF. The CDR3 DNA sequence: TGTGCCAGCAGCCCGCGATTCGGGCAGGGGCGCGGATACGAGCAGTACTTC. Looking up the rest from reference TRBV5-8 and TRBJ2-7 gives the full variable domain: EAGVTQSPTHLIKTRGQQATLRCSPISGHTSVYWYQQALGLGLQFLLWYDEGEERNRGNFPPRFSGRQFPNYSSELNVNALELEDSALYLCASSPRFGQGRGYEQYFGPGTRLTVT.

The genes are TRBV27 and TRBJ2-7; D uncertain. Germline lookup yields CDR1 MNHEY and CDR2 SMNVEV (reference sequence). Trimming removed 5 bases at V and 5 bases at J, with 19 bases between. The CDR3 sequence is 15 residues long. In nucleotides, the CDR3 is TGTGCCAGCAGTCCCCAGTCCAGTAGACTGCACGAGCAGTACTTC. It is translated as CASSPQSSRLHEQYF.

This clone came up once. The junction differs from germline at one of its ends, possibly a read error. V usage is TRBV6-5 and J usage is TRBJ2-7; D possibly corresponds to TRBD2 (5 bases). The germline gives CDR1 MNHEY, CDR2 SVGAGI. This CDR3 region has 14 residues. CDR3 DNA: TGTGCCAGCAGTGACTCTAGCAGTCCCTACGAGCAGTACTTC. Protein: CASSDSSSPYEQYF.

The rearrangement joins TRBV30 to TRBJ2-3; 7 nucleotides match TRBD2. V shed 6 bases, J shed 6 bases, and the junction held 3 bases outside the gene matches. CDR3 length equals 11 residues. CDR1 and CDR2 (germline): GTSNPN, SVGIG (reference sequence). The CDR3 here is CACGEGDTQYF. CDR3 coding DNA: TGTGCCTGCGGGGAGGGCGATACGCAGTATTTT.

The chain carries TRBV4-3 and TRBJ2-7, with 7 bases fitting TRBD1. Germline CDR1 LGHNA, CDR2 YSLEER. J was trimmed by 5 bases and V by 2 bases; bases with no gene match: 3. CDR3 length: 13 amino acids. The CDR3 DNA follows: TGCGCCAGCAGCCAAACAGGGGACGACGAGCAGTACTTC. Translating it yields CASSQTGDDEQYF.

The J gene is TRBJ2-6, the V gene TRBV2, with D unresolved. Trimming removed 10 bases at V and 0 bases at J, with 16 bases between. In germline, CDR1 is SNHLY, CDR2 FYNNEI. The CDR3 is 16 residues long. CDR3 sequence (DNA): TGTGCCACCACTGATAGACTGAACTCTGGGGCCAACGTCCTGACTTTC. Encoded protein: CATTDRLNSGANVLTF.

This rearrangement joins TRBV2 to TRBJ1-5, with 9 bases identical to TRBD1. Trimming at V came to 0 bases and at J to 7 bases, leaving 7 bases not matched to a gene. The CDR3 spans 16 residues. Per the germline V gene, CDR1 is SNHLY and CDR2 is FYNNEI. The CDR3 region is CASSEAGNRGLQPQHF. The CDR3 region has the DNA TGTGCCAGCAGTGAAGCCGGAAACAGGGGGCTACAGCCCCAGCATTTT.

The chain carries TRBV4-3 and TRBJ2-3; a weak D match, TRBD1 (5 bases). Trimming took off 0 bases at V and 0 bases at J, with 7 bases between the two ends. Looked up from germline, CDR1 is LGHNA and CDR2 is YSLEER. The CDR3 sequence is 15 residues long. The DNA for the CDR3 is TGCGCCAGCAGCCAAGACAGGGCTAGCACAGATACGCAGTATTTT. This sequence encodes CASSQDRASTDTQYF.

A note on this clone: The junction and the germline gene differ at one end; a read error may be behind it. DNA of the CDR3: TGTGCTAGCAGCTTGGACAGGCAAGAGACCCAGTACTTC. Protein sequence: CASSLDRQETQYF. The chain has TRBV7-7 and TRBJ2-5, with 7 bases matching TRBD1. Germline values: CDR1 SSHAT, CDR2 FNYEAQ (reference sequence). The CDR3 spans 13 residues.